This entry concerns a single T cell receptor beta chain. No antigen is known for it. These data originate in a study of T cells in localized non-small cell lung cancer. TCRdb keeps only in-frame clones here, not all; method: immunoSEQ multiplex PCR. The table records roughly 89,000 clones, just over 90% of them present only once. CDR3 length: 14 amino acids. From germline, CDR1 is SGHRS and CDR2 YFSETQ. V was pared by 7 bases and J by 4 bases, with 14 bases between. Study findings and constraints: Highest T cell clonality was seen in uninvolved adjacent lung, surpassing that measured in tumor. It remains possible that heterogeneity exists, since only one tumor region was sequenced.

This chain links TRBV5-1 with TRBJ2-2; a possible D gene is TRBD2 (6 bases). The sequencing used PBMCs, collected before any cancer treatment. This sequence was found in a woman aged 35-75 years with stage II squamous cell lung carcinoma. CDR3 protein: CASFREPATGELFF. CDR3 nucleotide sequence: TGCGCCAGCTTCCGGGAGCCAGCCACCGGGGAGCTGTTTTTT.